The sequence of this T cell receptor (beta chain) was determined in a study of blood T cell repertoires in COVID-19. In the original processing: Estimates of nucleated cell counts were drawn from the amplification of reference gene primers. Some clones are missing from TCRdb's copy, which holds only in-frame ones; the method was immunoSEQ multiplex PCR. V and J calls and clone size are given by that table; D and trimming were obtained from the DNA. The sample contains roughly 250,000 clones, roughly 84% of which appear only once. V shed 5 bases and J shed 4 bases, with 8 bases lying between them. Germline-derived CDR1 and CDR2 are LGHDT and YNNKEL (reference sequence). The CDR3 spans 12 residues.

This chain connects TRBV3-1 (or the pseudogene TRBV3-2) to TRBJ1-2; D gene uncertain. Input material: peripheral blood. This TCR was sampled from a woman aged 40 to 55 who had recovered from COVID-19. The CDR3: CASSSHSYGYTF. In nucleotides, the CDR3 is TGTGCCAGCAGCTCCCACAGCTATGGCTACACCTTC.